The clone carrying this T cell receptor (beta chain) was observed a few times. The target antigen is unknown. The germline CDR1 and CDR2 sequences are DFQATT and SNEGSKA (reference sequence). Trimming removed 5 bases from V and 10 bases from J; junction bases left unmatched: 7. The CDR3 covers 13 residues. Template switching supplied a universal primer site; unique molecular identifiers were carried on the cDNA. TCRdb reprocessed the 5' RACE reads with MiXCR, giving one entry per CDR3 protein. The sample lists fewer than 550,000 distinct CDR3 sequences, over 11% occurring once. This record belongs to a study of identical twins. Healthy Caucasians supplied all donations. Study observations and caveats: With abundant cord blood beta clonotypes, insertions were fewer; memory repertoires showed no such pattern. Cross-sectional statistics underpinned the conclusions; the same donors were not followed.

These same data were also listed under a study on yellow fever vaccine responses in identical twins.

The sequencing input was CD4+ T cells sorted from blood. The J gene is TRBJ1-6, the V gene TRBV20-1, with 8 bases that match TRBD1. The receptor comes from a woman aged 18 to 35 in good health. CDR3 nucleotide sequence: TGCAGTGCTCGGACAGGGAAGGACTCACCCCTCCACTTT. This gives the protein CSARTGKDSPLHF.